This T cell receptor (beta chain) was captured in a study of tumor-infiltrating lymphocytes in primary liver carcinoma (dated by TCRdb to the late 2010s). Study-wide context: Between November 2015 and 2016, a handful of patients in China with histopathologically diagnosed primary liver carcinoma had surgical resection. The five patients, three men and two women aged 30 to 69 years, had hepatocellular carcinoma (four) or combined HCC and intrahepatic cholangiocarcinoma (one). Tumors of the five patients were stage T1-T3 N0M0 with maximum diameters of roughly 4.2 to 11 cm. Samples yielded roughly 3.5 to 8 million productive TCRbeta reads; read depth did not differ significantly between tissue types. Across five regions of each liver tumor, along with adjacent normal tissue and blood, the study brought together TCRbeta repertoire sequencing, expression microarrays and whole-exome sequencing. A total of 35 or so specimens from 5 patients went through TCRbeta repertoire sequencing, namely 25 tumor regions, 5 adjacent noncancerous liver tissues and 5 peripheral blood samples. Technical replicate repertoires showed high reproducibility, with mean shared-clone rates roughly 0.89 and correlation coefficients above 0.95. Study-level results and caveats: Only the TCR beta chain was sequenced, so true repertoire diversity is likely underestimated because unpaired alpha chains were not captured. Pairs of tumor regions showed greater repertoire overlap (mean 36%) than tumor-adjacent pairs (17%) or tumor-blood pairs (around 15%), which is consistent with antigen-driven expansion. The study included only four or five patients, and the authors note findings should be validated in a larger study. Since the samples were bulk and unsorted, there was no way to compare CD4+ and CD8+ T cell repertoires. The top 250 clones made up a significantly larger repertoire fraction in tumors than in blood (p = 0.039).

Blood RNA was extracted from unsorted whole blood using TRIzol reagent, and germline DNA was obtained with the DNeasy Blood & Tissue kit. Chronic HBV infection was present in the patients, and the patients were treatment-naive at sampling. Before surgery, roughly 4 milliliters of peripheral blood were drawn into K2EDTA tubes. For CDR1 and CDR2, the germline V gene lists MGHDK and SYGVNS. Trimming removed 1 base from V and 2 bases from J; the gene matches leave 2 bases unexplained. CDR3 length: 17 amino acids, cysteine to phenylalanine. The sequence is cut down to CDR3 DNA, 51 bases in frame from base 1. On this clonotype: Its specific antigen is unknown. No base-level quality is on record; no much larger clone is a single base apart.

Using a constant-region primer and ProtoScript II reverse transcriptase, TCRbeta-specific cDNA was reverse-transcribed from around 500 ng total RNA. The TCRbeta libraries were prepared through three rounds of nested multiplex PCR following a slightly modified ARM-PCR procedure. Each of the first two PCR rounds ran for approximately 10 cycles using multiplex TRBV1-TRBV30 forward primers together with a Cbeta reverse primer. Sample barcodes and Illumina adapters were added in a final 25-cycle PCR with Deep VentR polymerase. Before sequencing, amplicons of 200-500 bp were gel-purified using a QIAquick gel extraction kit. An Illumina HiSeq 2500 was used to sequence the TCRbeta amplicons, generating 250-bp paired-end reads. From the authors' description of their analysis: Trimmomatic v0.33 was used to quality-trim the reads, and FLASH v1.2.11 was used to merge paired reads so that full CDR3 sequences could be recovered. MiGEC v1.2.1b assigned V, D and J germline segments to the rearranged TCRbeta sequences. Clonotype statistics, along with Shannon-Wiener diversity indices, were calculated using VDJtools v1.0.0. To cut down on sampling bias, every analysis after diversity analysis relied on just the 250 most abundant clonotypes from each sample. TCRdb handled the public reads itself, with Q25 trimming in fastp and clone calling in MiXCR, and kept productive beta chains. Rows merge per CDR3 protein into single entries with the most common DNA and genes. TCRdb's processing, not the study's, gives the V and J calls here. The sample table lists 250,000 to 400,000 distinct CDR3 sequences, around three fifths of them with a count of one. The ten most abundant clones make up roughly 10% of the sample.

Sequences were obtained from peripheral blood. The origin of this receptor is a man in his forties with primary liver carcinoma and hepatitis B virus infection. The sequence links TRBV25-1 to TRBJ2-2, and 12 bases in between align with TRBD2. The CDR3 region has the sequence CASSESSGRANTGELFF. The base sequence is TGTGCCAGCAGTGAATCTAGCGGGAGGGCCAACACCGGGGAGCTGTTTTTT.